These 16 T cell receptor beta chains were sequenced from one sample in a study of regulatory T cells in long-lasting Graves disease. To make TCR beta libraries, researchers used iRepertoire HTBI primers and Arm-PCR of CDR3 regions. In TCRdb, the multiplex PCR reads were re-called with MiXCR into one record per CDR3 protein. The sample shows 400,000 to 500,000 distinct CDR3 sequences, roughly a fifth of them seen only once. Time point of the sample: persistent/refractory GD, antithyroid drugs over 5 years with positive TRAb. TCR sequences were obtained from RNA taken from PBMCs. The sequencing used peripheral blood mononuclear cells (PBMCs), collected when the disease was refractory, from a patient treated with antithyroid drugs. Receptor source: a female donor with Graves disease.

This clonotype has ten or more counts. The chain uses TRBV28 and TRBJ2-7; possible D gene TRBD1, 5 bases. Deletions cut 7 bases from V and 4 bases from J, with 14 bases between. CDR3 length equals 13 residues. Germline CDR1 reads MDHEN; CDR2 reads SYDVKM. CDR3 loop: CASNVFSGYEQYF. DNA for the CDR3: TGTGCCAGCAACGTATTTTCAGGGTACGAGCAGTACTTC.

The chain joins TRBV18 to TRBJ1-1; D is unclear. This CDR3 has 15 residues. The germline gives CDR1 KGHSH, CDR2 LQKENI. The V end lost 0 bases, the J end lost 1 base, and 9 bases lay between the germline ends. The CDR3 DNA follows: TGTGCCAGCTCACCACCGGATCTGGCGAACACTGAAGCTTTCTTT. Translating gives CASSPPDLANTEAFF.

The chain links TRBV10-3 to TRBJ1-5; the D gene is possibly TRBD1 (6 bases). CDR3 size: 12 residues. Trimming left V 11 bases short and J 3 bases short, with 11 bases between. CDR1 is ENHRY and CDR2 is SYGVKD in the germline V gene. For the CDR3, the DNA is TGTGCCGTACAGGGAAACAATCAGCCCCAGCATTTT. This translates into CAVQGNNQPQHF.

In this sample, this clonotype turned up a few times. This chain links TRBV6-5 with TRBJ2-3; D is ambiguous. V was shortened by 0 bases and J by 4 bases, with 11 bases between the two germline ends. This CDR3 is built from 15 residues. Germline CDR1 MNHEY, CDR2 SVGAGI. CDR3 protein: CASSYSSWGADTQYF. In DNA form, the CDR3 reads TGTGCCAGCAGTTACTCGAGCTGGGGTGCAGATACGCAGTATTTT.

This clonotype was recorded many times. Here the CDR3 reads CASGGQGDNSPLHF. CDR3 DNA sequence: TGTGCCAGCGGAGGACAGGGTGATAATTCACCCCTCCACTTT. The chain links TRBV6-1 to TRBJ1-6, with 8 bases identical to TRBD1. Germline CDR1 MNHNS, CDR2 SASEGT. V trimming: 8 bases; J trimming: 5 bases; junction bases outside the gene matches: 5. This CDR3 has 14 residues.

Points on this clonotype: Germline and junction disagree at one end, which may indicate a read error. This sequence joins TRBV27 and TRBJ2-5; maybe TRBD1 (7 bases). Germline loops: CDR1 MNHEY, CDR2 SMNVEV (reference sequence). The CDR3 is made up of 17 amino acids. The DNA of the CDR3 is TGTGCCACCAGTGCCCGGCCGGAGGGGGCCTCCGGAGAGACCCAGTACTTC. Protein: CATSARPEGASGETQYF.

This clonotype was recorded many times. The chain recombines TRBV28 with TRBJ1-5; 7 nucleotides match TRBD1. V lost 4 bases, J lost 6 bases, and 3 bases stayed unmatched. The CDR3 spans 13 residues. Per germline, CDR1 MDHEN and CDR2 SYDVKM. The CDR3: CASSWGDSQPQHF. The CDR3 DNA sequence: TGTGCCAGCAGTTGGGGGGACAGTCAGCCCCAGCATTTT.

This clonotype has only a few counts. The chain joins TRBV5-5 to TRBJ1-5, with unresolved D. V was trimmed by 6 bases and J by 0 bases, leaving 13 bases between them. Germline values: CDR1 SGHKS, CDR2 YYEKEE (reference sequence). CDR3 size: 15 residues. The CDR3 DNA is TGTGCCAGCAATCCGGGAGGAAATAGCAATCAGCCCCAGCATTTT. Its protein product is CASNPGGNSNQPQHF.

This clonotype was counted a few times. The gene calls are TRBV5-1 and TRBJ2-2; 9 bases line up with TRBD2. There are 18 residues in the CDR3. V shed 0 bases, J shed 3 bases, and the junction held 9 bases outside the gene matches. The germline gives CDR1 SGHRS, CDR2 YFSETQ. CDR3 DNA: TGCGCCAGCAGCTTGGAACTAGCGGGCAGGCCTGACACCGGGGAGCTGTTTTTT. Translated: CASSLELAGRPDTGELFF.

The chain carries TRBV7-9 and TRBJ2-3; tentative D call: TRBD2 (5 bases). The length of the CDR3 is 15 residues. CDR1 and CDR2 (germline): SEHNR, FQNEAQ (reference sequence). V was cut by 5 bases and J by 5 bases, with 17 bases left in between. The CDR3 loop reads CASSPLGLGGDTQYF. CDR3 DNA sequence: TGTGCCAGCAGCCCCCTGGGCCTCGGAGGAGATACGCAGTATTTT.

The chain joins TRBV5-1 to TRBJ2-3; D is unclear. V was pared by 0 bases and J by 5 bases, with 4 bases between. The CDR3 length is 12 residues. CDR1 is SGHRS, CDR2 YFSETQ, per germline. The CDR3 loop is CASSLARDTQYF. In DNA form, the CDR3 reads TGCGCCAGCAGCTTGGCTCGAGATACGCAGTATTTT.

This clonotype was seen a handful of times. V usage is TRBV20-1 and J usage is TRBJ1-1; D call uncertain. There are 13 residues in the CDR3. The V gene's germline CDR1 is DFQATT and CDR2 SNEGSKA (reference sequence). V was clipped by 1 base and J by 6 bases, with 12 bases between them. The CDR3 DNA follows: TGCAGTGCTAGAGGCTCGACGGGGTCTGAAGCTTTCTTT. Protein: CSARGSTGSEAFF.

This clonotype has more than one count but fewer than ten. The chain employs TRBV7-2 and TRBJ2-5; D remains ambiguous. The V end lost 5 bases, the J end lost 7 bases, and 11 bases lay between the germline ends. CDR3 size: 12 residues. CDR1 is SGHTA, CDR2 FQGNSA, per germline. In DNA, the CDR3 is TGTGCCAGCAGCCCGGCACTCATGACCCAGTACTTC. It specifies CASSPALMTQYF.

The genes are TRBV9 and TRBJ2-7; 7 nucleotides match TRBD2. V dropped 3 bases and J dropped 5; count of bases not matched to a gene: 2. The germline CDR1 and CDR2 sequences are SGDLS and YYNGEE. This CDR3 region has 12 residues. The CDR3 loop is CASSGGRDEQYF. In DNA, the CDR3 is TGTGCCAGCAGCGGCGGGAGAGACGAGCAGTACTTC. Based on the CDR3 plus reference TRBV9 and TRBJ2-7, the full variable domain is DSGVTQTPKHLITATGQRVTLRCSPRSGDLSVYWYQQSLDQGLQFLIQYYNGEERAKGNILERFSAQQFPDLHSELNLSSLELGDSALYFCASSGGRDEQYFGPGTRLTVT.

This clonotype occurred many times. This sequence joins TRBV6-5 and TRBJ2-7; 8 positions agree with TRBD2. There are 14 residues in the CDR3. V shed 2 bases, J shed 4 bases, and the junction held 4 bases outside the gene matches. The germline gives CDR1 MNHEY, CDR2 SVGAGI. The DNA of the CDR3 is TGTGCCAGCAGTTACGAAGCGGGAGAATACGAGCAGTACTTC. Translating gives CASSYEAGEYEQYF.

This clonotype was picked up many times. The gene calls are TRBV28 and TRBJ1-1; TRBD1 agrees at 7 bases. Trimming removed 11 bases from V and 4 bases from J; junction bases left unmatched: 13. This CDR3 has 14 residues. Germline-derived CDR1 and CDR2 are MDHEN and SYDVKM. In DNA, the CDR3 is TGTGCCCACCACAAACAGGGGCGGAGCACTGAAGCTTTCTTT. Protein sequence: CAHHKQGRSTEAFF. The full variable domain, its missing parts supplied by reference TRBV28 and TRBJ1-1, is DVKVTQSSRYLVKRTGEKVFLECVQDMDHENMFWYRQDPGLGLRLIYFSYDVKMKEKGDIPEGYSVSREKKERFSLILESASTNQTSMYLCAHHKQGRSTEAFFGQGTRLTVV.